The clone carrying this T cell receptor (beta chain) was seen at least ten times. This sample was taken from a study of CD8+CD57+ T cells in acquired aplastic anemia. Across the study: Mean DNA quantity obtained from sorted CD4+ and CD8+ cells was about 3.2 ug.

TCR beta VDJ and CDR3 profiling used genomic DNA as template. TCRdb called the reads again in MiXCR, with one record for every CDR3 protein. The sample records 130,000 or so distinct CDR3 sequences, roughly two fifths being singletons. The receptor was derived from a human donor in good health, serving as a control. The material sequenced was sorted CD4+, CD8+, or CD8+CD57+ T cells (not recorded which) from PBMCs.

The chain's CDR3 is CASAPPGLASTDTQYF. In DNA form, the CDR3 reads TGCGCCAGCGCACCTCCGGGACTAGCGAGCACAGATACGCAGTATTTT. The rearrangement links TRBV4-1 to TRBJ2-3; 10 bases are shared with TRBD2. The CDR3 has 16 amino acids. Germline lookup yields CDR1 MGHRA and CDR2 YSYEKL. J gave up 0 bases and V 8 bases, and 8 bases lay outside the gene matches.